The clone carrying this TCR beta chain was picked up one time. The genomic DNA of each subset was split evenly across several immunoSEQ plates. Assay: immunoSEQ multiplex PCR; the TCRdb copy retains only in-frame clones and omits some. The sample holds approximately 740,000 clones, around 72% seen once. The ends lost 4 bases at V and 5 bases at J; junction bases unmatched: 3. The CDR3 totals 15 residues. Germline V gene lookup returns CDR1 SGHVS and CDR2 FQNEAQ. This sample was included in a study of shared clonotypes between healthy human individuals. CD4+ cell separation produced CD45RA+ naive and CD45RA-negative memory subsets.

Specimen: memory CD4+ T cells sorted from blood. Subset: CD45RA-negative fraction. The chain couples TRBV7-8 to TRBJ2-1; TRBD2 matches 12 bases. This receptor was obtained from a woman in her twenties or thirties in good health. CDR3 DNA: TGTGCCAGCAGCTCGAGGACTAGCGGGGACAATGAGCAGTTCTTC. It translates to CASSSRTSGDNEQFF. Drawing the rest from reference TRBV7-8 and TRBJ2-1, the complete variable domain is GAGVSQSPRYKVAKRGQDVALRCDPISGHVSLFWYQQALGQGPEFLTYFQNEAQLDKSGLPSDRFFAERPEGSVSTLKIQRTQQEDSAVYLCASSSRTSGDNEQFFGPGTRLTVL.